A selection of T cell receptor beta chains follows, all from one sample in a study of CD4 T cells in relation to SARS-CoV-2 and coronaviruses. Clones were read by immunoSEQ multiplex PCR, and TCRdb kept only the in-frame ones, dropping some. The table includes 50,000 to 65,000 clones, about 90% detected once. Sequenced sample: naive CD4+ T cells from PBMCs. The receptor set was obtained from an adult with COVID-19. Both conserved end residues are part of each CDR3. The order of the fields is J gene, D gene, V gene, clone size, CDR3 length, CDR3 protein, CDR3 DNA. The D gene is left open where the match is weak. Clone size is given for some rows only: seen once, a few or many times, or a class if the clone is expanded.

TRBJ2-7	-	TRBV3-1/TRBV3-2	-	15	CASSRRDFQFYEQYF	TGTGCCAGCAGCCGACGGGACTTCCAGTTCTACGAGCAGTACTTC
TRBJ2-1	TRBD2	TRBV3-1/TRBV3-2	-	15	CASSKRLAGTDEQFF	TGTGCCAGCAGCAAGCGGCTAGCGGGAACGGATGAGCAGTTCTTC
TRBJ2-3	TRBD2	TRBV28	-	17	CASSLIPGTSVTDTQYF	TGTGCCAGCAGTTTAATCCCCGGGACTAGCGTCACAGATACGCAGTATTTT
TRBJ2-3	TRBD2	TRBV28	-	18	CASSLYVSTAGGQDTQYF	TGTGCCAGCAGTTTATATGTGAGCACAGCGGGAGGCCAAGATACGCAGTATTTT
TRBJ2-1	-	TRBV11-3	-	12	CASSLGYNEQFF	TGTGCCAGCAGCTTGGGATACAATGAGCAGTTCTTC
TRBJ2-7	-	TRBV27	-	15	CASRSGSRAYYEQYF	TGTGCCAGCAGGTCCGGGTCTAGGGCATACTACGAGCAGTACTTC
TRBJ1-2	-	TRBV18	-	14	CASSPAGGAYGYTF	TGTGCCAGCTCACCGGCGGGGGGCGCTTATGGCTACACCTTC
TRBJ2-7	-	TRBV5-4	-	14	CASSLGGRIHEQYF	TGTGCCAGCAGCTTGGGTGGCAGAATCCACGAGCAGTACTTC
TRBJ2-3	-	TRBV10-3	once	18	CAISESGSGVWGTDTQYF	TGTGCCATCAGTGAGTCCGGGTCCGGGGTATGGGGCACAGATACGCAGTATTTT
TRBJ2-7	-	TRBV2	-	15	CASRKQGPQLYEQYF	TGTGCCAGCAGAAAACAGGGTCCTCAACTTTACGAGCAGTACTTC
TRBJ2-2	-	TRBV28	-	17	CASSSPTPGQRTGELFF	TGTGCCAGCAGTTCTCCCACCCCAGGACAGAGAACCGGGGAGCTGTTTTTT